The sequence of this TCR beta chain was determined in a study of T cell repertoires in cytomegalovirus infection. In the study overall: Both a matching HLA type and CMV infection were indicated by public TCR beta signatures. Study outcomes and limitations: The ex vivo response showed dominance by HLA-C-restricted CMV-specific TCR beta clonotypes. The cumulative frequency of public TCR beta families identified carriers of CMV plus the relevant HLA.

After removal of 3 bases from V and 4 bases from J, the junction contained 7 bases not matched to a gene. CDR3 length: 15 amino acids. Looked up from germline, CDR1 is LNHDA and CDR2 is SQIVND (reference sequence). The count of this clonotype is one. Its antigen is not identified. Using its own MiXCR run on the reads, TCRdb lists one record per CDR3 protein. Here the sample spans approximately 750,000 distinct CDR3 sequences, 35% to 45% being singletons. V gene TRBV19 combines with J gene TRBJ2-3; 7 bases are a match to TRBD2. The clonotype comes from a human donor in good health (CMV status not recorded). Some clones in this sample may be carry-over from other donors' samples. Source material: PBMCs. CDR3 in amino acids: CASSIGLVVSDTQYF. CDR3 bases: TGTGCCAGTAGTATCGGACTAGTCGTCTCAGATACGCAGTATTTT.